This T cell receptor beta chain was profiled in a study of blood T cell repertoires in COVID-19. Overall study: PBMCs, B-cell-depleted T cells, or T cells provided the cDNA or gDNA that made up the material.

The germline gives CDR1 SGDLS, CDR2 YYNGEE. CDR3 size: 15 residues. V shed 3 bases and J shed 2 bases, with 11 bases lying between them. TCRdb keeps only in-frame clones here, not all; method: immunoSEQ multiplex PCR. There are fewer than 250,000 clones in the sample; around 90% occur only once, and about 14% lies in the top ten. This clone was found a few times. This rearrangement joins TRBV9 to TRBJ2-2; weak D call: TRBD2 (6 bases). The source material was PBMCs or T cells enriched from blood (not recorded which). This TCR derives from a man aged 25-40 years who had been exposed to COVID-19. CDR3 loop: CASSASGLNTGELFF. The DNA for the CDR3 is TGTGCCAGCAGCGCGAGCGGACTAAACACCGGGGAGCTGTTTTTT.